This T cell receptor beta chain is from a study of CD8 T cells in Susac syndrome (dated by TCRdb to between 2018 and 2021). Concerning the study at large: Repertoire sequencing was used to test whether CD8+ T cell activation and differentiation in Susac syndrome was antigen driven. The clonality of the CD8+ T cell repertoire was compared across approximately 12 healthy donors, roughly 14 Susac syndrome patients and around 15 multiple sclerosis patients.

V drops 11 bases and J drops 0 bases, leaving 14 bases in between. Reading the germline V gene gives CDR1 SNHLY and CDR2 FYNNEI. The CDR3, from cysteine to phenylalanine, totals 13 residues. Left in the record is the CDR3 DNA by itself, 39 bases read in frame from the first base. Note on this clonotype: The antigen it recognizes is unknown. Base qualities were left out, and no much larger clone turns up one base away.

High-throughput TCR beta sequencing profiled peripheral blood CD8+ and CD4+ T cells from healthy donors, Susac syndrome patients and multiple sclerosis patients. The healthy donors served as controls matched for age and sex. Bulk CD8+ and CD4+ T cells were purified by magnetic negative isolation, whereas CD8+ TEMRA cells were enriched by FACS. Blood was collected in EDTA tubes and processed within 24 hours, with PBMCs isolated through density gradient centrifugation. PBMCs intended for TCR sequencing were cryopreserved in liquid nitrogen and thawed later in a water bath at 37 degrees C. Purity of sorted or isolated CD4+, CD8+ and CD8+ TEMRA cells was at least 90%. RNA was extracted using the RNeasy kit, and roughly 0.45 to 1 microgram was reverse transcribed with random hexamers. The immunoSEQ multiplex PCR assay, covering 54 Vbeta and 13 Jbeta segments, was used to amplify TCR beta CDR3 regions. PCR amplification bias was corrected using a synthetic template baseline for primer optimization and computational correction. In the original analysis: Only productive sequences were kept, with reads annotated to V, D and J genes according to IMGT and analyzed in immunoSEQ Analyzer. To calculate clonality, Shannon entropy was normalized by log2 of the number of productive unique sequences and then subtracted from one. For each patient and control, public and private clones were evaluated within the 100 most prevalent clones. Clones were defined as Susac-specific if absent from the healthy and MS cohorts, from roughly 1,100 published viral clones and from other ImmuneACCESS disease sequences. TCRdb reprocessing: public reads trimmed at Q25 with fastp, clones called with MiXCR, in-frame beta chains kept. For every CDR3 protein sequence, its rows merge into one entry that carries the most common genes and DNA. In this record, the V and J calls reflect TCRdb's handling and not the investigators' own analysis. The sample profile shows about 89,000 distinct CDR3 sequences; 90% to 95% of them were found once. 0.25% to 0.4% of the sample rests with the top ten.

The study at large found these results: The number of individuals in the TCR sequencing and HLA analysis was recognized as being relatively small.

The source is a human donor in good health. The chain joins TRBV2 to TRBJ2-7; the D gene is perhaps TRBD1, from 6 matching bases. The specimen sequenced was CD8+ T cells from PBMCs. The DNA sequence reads TGTGCCTACCGGTGGACAGCCTCCTACGAGCAGTACTTC. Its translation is CAYRWTASYEQYF.